Presented here are 3 T cell receptor beta chains from one specimen sequenced in a study of OX40 agonist ivuxolimab in advanced cancers. Using immunoSEQ multiplex PCR, the repertoire was profiled, and TCRdb retains in-frame clones only, with some absent. The repertoire holds tens of thousands of clones, with 70% to 90% as singletons. Sequenced material: CD4+ or CD8+ T cells sorted from blood, taken in a trial of the OX40 agonist ivuxolimab. These receptors were taken from an adult with an advanced solid tumor such as melanoma, head and neck, liver or kidney cancer.

V is TRBV7-2 and J is TRBJ2-5; 8 bases match TRBD2. Per the germline V gene, CDR1 is SGHTA and CDR2 is FQGNSA. J lost 2 bases, V lost 5 bases, and 7 bases had no gene match. The length of the CDR3 is 15 residues. The CDR3 spells CASSRTSGSQETQYF. In nucleotides, the CDR3 is TGTGCCAGCAGCCGAACTAGCGGCTCTCAAGAGACCCAGTACTTC.

The chain combines TRBV7-8 with TRBJ2-3, with a possible D match to TRBD2 (5 bases). The CDR3 is made up of 15 amino acids. With 1 base removed from V and 1 base from J, the gap between germline ends came to 9 bases. CDR1 and CDR2 from the germline V gene are SGHVS and FQNEAQ. CDR3 bases: TGTGCCAGCAGCTTAGTCTTGCGGGGCACAGATACGCAGTATTTT. It codes for CASSLVLRGTDTQYF.

This clone was counted only a few times. This chain joins TRBV28 and TRBJ1-1; D remains unclear. The germline gives CDR1 MDHEN, CDR2 SYDVKM. This CDR3 comprises 13 residues. Between the trimmed V and J ends, which lost 5 bases and 1 base, there was a span of 8 bases. Written as DNA, the CDR3 is TGTGCCAGCAGTCTCTCAAGGAACACTGAAGCTTTCTTT. Residues: CASSLSRNTEAFF. The full variable domain, with the rest looked up from reference TRBV28 and TRBJ1-1, is DVKVTQSSRYLVKRTGEKVFLECVQDMDHENMFWYRQDPGLGLRLIYFSYDVKMKEKGDIPEGYSVSREKKERFSLILESASTNQTSMYLCASSLSRNTEAFFGQGTRLTVV.